One and the same sample provided the 8 T cell receptor beta chains below, sequenced in a study of blood T cell repertoires in COVID-19. Profiling relied on immunoSEQ multiplex PCR, and the TCRdb table lists in-frame clones only, not all of them. In the table there are over 250,000 clones, 88% of which are singletons. The sequenced sample consisted of PBMCs or T cells enriched from blood (not recorded which). The receptors were sampled from a woman in her thirties who had recovered from COVID-19.

This chain joins TRBV11-3 and TRBJ2-6; D may be TRBD1 (7 bases). The germline CDR1 and CDR2 sequences are SGHNT and YENEEA. Trimming shortened V by 5 bases and J by 0 bases, and 17 bases separated the two germline ends. There are 18 residues in the CDR3. Written as DNA, the CDR3 is TGTGCCAGCAGCATGCGCGGGACAGCCATCTCTGGGGCCAACGTCCTGACTTTC. Its protein product is CASSMRGTAISGANVLTF.

The chain links TRBV7-8 to TRBJ1-1, with a possible D match to TRBD1 (5 bases). The CDR3 spans 14 residues. Trimming took off 4 bases at V and 1 base at J, with 10 bases between the two ends. Per germline, CDR1 SGHVS and CDR2 FQNEAQ. The CDR3 sequence is CASSSTGGNTEAFF. CDR3 nucleotides: TGTGCCAGCAGCTCTACCGGGGGGAACACTGAAGCTTTCTTT.

This rearrangement joins TRBV5-1 to TRBJ1-5; tentatively, D is TRBD1 (6 bases). There are 15 residues in the CDR3. Looked up from germline, CDR1 is SGHRS and CDR2 is YFSETQ. Trimming stripped 4 bases from V and 0 bases from J, with 11 bases between. The DNA of the CDR3 is TGCGCCAGCAGCATGACAGGAAATAGCAATCAGCCCCAGCATTTT. Protein product: CASSMTGNSNQPQHF.

The genes are TRBV29-1 and TRBJ1-1; D call uncertain. CDR3 length equals 10 residues. Germline V gene data show CDR1 as SQVTM and CDR2 as ANQGSEA. The ends were cut back, 6 bases at V and 8 bases at J, with 10 bases in the middle. The CDR3: CSVEQIEAFF. As DNA, the CDR3 is TGCAGCGTGGAGCAGATAGAAGCTTTCTTT.

As DNA, the CDR3 is TGTGCCAGCAGTGAAGCGCGGGAGGACAGGATTATTAGCAATCAGCCCCAGCATTTT. It translates to CASSEAREDRIISNQPQHF. The gene calls are TRBV2 and TRBJ1-5, with 7 bases aligning to TRBD1. This CDR3 has 19 amino acids. V was pared by 0 bases and J by 0 bases, with 11 bases of the junction left unmatched. Germline CDR1 and CDR2: SNHLY and FYNNEI. The full variable domain, rest sourced from reference TRBV2 and TRBJ1-5, is EPEVTQTPSHQVTQMGQEVILRCVPISNHLYFYWYRQILGQKVEFLVSFYNNEISEKSEIFDDQFSVERPDGSNFTLKIRSTKLEDSAMYFCASSEAREDRIISNQPQHFGDGTRLSIL.

The V and J genes are TRBV10-3 and TRBJ2-3; 7 nucleotides agree with TRBD1. Losses at the gene ends were 6 bases for V and 3 bases for J; bases not matched to a gene: 12. The CDR3 totals 16 residues. Germline V gene lookup returns CDR1 ENHRY and CDR2 SYGVKD. In DNA, the CDR3 is TGTGCCATCAGCACAGGGGTGGTTTCTGTTACAGATACGCAGTATTTT. Translation: CAISTGVVSVTDTQYF.

The gene calls are TRBV11-3 and TRBJ1-1; TRBD1 aligns across 9 bases. The germline V gene has CDR1 SGHNT and CDR2 YENEEA. J gave up 4 bases and V 1 base, and 10 bases lay outside the gene matches. This CDR3 contains 17 residues. This CDR3 reads CASSLGGDRALFTEAFF. CDR3 DNA: TGTGCCAGCAGCTTAGGGGGGGACAGGGCCCTTTTCACTGAAGCTTTCTTT.

CDR3 residues: CASSFFPDRGYGYTF. In DNA form, the CDR3 reads TGTGCCAGCAGCTTCTTCCCAGACCGGGGGTATGGCTACACCTTC. The chain is built from TRBV7-9 and TRBJ1-2; possible D gene TRBD1, 5 bases. This CDR3 region has 15 residues. The germline V gene has CDR1 SEHNR and CDR2 FQNEAQ (reference sequence). Trimming pared 3 bases from V and 5 bases from J, leaving 16 bases between.